Listed below are T cell receptor beta chains from one sample, sequenced in a study of post-analysis software for immune sequencing data. TCRdb itself ran the PCR reads through MiXCR, one entry per CDR3 protein. The profile covers fewer than 850,000 distinct CDR3 sequences, with roughly 50% appearing a single time and 4.9% taken by the ten largest. Input material: blood. These receptor sequences come from a girl aged 5 to 17 with multiple sclerosis. CDR3s include the opening cysteine and the closing phenylalanine or tryptophan. The D gene is left open where the match is weak. Clone size is shown for a subset of rows, as once, few, many or a class of expanded clone.

>TRBJ2-5|.|TRBV7-2|.
TGTGCCAGCAGCCGCCCCGGCAGGGCCGAGACCCAGTACTTC
CASSRPGRAETQYF
>TRBJ1-5|.|TRBV20-1|few
TGCAGTGCCAAGCCGTATAGCAATCAGCCCCAGCATTTT
CSAKPYSNQPQHF
>TRBJ1-2|TRBD1|TRBV14|.
TGTGCCAGCAGCCATAACAGGGGATCTCCTGATGGCTACACCTTC
CASSHNRGSPDGYTF
>TRBJ1-5|TRBD1|TRBV15|.
TGTGCCACCGGGGACAGTTATAGCAATCAGCCCCAGCATTTT
CATGDSYSNQPQHF
>TRBJ2-1|.|TRBV27|.
TGTGCCAGCAGTCACCCGGGGTTGAATGAGCAGTTCTTC
CASSHPGLNEQFF
>TRBJ2-7|.|TRBV29-1|few
TGCAGCGTTGGTCACAGGGCCCCCTACGAGCAGTACTTC
CSVGHRAPYEQYF
>TRBJ2-5|.|TRBV6-6|.
TGTGCCAGCAGTTACTCGACTAGTCGCCGGGGTGAGACCCAGTACTTC
CASSYSTSRRGETQYF
>TRBJ2-1|TRBD2|TRBV20-1|.
TGCAGTGCTAGAGATTGGCGACTAGCGGGAGGGCCTAATGAGCAGTTCTTC
CSARDWRLAGGPNEQFF
>TRBJ1-6|.|TRBV7-4|few
TGTGCCAACCCGTTTCATTTGGGTTCACCCCTCCACTTT
CANPFHLGSPLHF
>TRBJ2-7|.|TRBV7-9|.
TGTGCCAGCAGCTTACAGAACCGTTACGAGCAGTACTTC
CASSLQNRYEQYF
>TRBJ2-1|TRBD2|TRBV28|.
TGTGCCAGCAGTTTATGGGTGGGACTAGCGGGTACTGAGCAGTTCTTC
CASSLWVGLAGTEQFF
>TRBJ2-1|.|TRBV6-5|.
TGTGCCAGCAGTTACCCCGGACAGTTAGAGCAGTTCTTC
CASSYPGQLEQFF
>TRBJ2-7|TRBD1|TRBV13|.
TGTGCCAGCAGCTTAGAGGCCCCGGGACAGGGGTCAAAAGCGGGAAAAGGGGAGCAGTACTTC
CASSLEAPGQGSKAGKGEQYF
>TRBJ2-1|TRBD1|TRBV28|few
TGTGCCAGCAGTTGGGACAGGGTCGATGAGCAGTTCTTC
CASSWDRVDEQFF
>TRBJ2-5|.|TRBV3-1|.
TGTGCCAGCAGCCGAAGTAGCGTGGGGGAGACCCAGTACTTC
CASSRSSVGETQYF
>TRBJ2-7|TRBD1|TRBV7-8|.
TGTGCCAGCAGCTTAGATACAGGGGGCGAGCAGTACTTC
CASSLDTGGEQYF
>TRBJ1-5|TRBD1|TRBV20-1|.
TGCAGTGCTAGGCAGCCGGGACAGATCAATCAGCCCCAGCATTTT
CSARQPGQINQPQHF
>TRBJ2-1|TRBD2|TRBV20-1|few
TGCAGTGCTAGAGTGGGACTAGCGGGAGCCTCACGCTCCTACAATGAGCAGTTCTTC
CSARVGLAGASRSYNEQFF
>TRBJ2-1|.|TRBV24-1|.
TGTGCCACTGGCCGGAGCTCCTACAATGAGCAGTTCTTC
CATGRSSYNEQFF
>TRBJ2-1|TRBD2|TRBV12-3/TRBV12-4|few
TGTGCCAGCAGTTTAGGTAGCGGGAGGTACAATGAGCAGTTCTTC
CASSLGSGRYNEQFF
>TRBJ2-3|TRBD2|TRBV10-3|.
TGTGCCATCAGTGACCAGCGGGAGCCAGATACGCAGTATTTT
CAISDQREPDTQYF
>TRBJ1-2|.|TRBV24-1|.
TGTGCCACCAGTGATGCGGACACAAGCAACTATGGCTACACCTTC
CATSDADTSNYGYTF
>TRBJ2-1|TRBD2|TRBV4-3|once
TGCGCCAGCAGCCAATTCGGGGGAGGGGCCTACAATGAGCAGTTCTTC
CASSQFGGGAYNEQFF
>TRBJ2-3|TRBD2|TRBV28|few
TGTGCCAGCAGTTTACCCAGCGGGACCCTCACAGATACGCAGTATTTT
CASSLPSGTLTDTQYF
>TRBJ1-5|TRBD1|TRBV5-1|once
TGCGCCAGCAGTCTCGGGACAGGGGGAATGGAGCCCCAGCATTTT
CASSLGTGGMEPQHF
>TRBJ2-3|TRBD2|TRBV20-1|.
TGCAGTGCTAGAGATCCTGCTAGGGGAGGGGATACGCAGTATTTT
CSARDPARGGDTQYF
>TRBJ1-1|.|TRBV29-1|.
TGCAGCGTTTCCGAGGGTACTGAAGCTTTCTTT
CSVSEGTEAFF
>TRBJ2-7|TRBD1|TRBV20-1|.
TGCAGTGCTAGAGACGGACAGGACGTCCACTACGAGCAGTACTTC
CSARDGQDVHYEQYF
>TRBJ2-7|TRBD1|TRBV10-3|.
TGTGCCATCAGTGAGCCGGGGACAGGGCGGACCTACGAGCAGTACTTC
CAISEPGTGRTYEQYF
>TRBJ2-2|TRBD1|TRBV28|few
TGTGCCAGCAGTTTATTACGTGGGACAGGAGGGTCCGGGGAGCTGTTTTTT
CASSLLRGTGGSGELFF
>TRBJ2-7|.|TRBV27|.
TGTGCCAGCAGTTTCTTTCCTGGAGAGCAGTACTTC
CASSFFPGEQYF
>TRBJ1-1|.|TRBV20-1|few
TGCAGTGCTAGGACGGGCAGCCCCAACACTGAAGCTTTCTTT
CSARTGSPNTEAFF
>TRBJ2-1|TRBD2|TRBV7-2|.
TGTGCCAGCAGCTTAGCAGGAGCGGGAGGGTACAATGAGCAGTTCTTC
CASSLAGAGGYNEQFF
>TRBJ2-3|.|TRBV20-1|.
TGCAGTGCTCAAGGGAGGGGGTATACGCAGTATTTT
CSAQGRGYTQYF
>TRBJ2-4|TRBD2|TRBV7-2|few
TGTGCCAGCAGCCCGGGGGGGGCCCGGATGAACATTCAGTACTTC
CASSPGGARMNIQYF
>TRBJ1-2|.|TRBV27|.
TGTGCCAGCAGCGCACTGGGTTCCTCGGGCTATGGCTACACCTTC
CASSALGSSGYGYTF
>TRBJ1-6|.|TRBV7-3|.
TGTGCCAGCAGCCCCTCGGGAAATTCACCCCTCCACTTT
CASSPSGNSPLHF
>TRBJ2-7|.|TRBV12-5|.
TGTGCTAGTGGTTTGGCCGGGCGATACGAGCAGTACTTC
CASGLAGRYEQYF
>TRBJ1-4|TRBD1|TRBV9|.
TGTGCCAGCAGCCGGACAGGGGGCGGTTTGGTTGATGAAAAACTGTTTTTT
CASSRTGGGLVDEKLFF
>TRBJ2-5|.|TRBV5-1|.
TGCGCCAGCAGCGGCCTGGACAAACAAGAGACCCAGTACTTC
CASSGLDKQETQYF
>TRBJ2-7|TRBD1|TRBV10-3|few
TGTGCCATCAGTGAGTCCAGGGACAGGGGACCTTACGAGCAGTACTTC
CAISESRDRGPYEQYF
>TRBJ2-7|.|TRBV6-5|few
TGTGCCAGCAGCCCCCGGGCTAGCTCCCGGGTAGGCGAGCAGTACTTC
CASSPRASSRVGEQYF
>TRBJ2-7|.|TRBV7-9|.
TGTGCCAGCAGCCTACTCCCGGGAGAGGCTGGGGAGCAGTACTTC
CASSLLPGEAGEQYF
>TRBJ2-1|.|TRBV7-2|few
TGTGCCAGCAGCTGGGCGGGGGACAGATACAATGAGCAGTTCTTC
CASSWAGDRYNEQFF
>TRBJ2-3|TRBD2|TRBV20-1|few
TGCAGTGCTAGAAGCCTAGCGGGAGTTTCAGATACGCAGTATTTT
CSARSLAGVSDTQYF
>TRBJ2-5|TRBD2|TRBV12-3/TRBV12-4|few
TGTGCCAGCAGCTCGGGGACTAGCGGGTCCCAAGAGACCCAGTACTTC
CASSSGTSGSQETQYF
>TRBJ1-1|.|TRBV12-3/TRBV12-4|.
TGTGCCAGTCGGCGATTGGGCGGGCACACTGAAGCTTTCTTT
CASRRLGGHTEAFF
>TRBJ2-3|.|TRBV7-2|.
TGTGCCAGCAGCGTACCCCAGACTAGCACAGATACGCAGTATTTT
CASSVPQTSTDTQYF